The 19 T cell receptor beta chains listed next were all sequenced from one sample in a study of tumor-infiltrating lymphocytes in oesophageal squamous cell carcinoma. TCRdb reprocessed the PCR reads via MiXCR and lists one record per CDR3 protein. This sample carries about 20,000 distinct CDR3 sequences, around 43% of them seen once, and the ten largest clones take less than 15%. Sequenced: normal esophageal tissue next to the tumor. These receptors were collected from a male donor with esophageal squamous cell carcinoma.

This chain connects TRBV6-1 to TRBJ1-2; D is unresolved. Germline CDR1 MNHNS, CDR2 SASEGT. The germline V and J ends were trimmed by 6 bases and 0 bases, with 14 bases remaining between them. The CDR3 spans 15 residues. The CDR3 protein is CASSPTVVTNYGYTF. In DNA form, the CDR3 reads TGTGCCAGCAGCCCAACAGTAGTGACTAACTATGGCTACACCTTC.

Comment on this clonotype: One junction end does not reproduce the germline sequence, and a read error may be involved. CDR3 sequence (DNA): TGTGCCAGCAGCTACTGGTCGCCAGGGGGCAACGAGCAGTACTTC. It translates to CASSYWSPGGNEQYF. The chain links TRBV5-3 to TRBJ2-1; TRBD1 matches at 8 bases. Gene TRBJ2-7 matches the end of the DNA better, so the J call may be wrong. TRBV5-3 is reported as an ORF; its role is uncertain. The length of the CDR3 is 15 residues.

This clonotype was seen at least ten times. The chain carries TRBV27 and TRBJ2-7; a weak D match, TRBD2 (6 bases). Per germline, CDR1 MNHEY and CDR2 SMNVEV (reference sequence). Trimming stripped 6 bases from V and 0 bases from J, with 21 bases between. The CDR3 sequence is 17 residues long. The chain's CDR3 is CASRTNPGTLSSYEQYF. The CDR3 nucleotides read TGTGCCAGCAGGACTAATCCCGGGACTCTCAGCTCCTACGAGCAGTACTTC.

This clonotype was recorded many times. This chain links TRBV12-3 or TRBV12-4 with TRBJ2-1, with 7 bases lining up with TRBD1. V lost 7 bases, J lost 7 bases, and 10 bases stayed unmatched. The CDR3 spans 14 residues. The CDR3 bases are TGTGCCAGCATCCTAGGGGGCATATTGAATGAGCAGTTCTTC. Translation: CASILGGILNEQFF.

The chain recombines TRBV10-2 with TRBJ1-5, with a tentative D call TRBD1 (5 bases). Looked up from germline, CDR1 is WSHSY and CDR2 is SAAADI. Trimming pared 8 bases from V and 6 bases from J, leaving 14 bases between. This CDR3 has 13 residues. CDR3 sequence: CASSSGTVQPQHF. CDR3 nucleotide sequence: TGCGCCAGCTCCTCGGGGACGGTTCAGCCCCAGCATTTT.

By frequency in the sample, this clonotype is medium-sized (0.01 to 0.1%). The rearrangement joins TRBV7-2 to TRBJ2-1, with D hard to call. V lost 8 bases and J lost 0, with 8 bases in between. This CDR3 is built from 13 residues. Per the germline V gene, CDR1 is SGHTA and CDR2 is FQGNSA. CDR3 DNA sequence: TGTGCCAGCGGCGTGAGCTCCTACAATGAGCAGTTCTTC. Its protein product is CASGVSSYNEQFF.

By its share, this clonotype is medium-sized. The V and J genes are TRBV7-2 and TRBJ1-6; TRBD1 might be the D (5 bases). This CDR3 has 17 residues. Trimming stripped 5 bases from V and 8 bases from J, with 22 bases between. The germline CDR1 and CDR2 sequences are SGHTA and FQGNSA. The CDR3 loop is CASSPTRGAVGDSPLHF. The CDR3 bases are TGTGCCAGCAGCCCAACCCGAGGAGCTGTGGGGGATTCACCCCTCCACTTT.

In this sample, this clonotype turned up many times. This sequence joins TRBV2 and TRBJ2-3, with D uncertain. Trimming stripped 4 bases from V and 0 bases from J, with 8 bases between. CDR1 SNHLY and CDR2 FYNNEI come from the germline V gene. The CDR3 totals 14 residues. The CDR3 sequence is CASSGFASTDTQYF. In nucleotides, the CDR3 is TGTGCCAGCAGTGGCTTTGCTAGCACAGATACGCAGTATTTT. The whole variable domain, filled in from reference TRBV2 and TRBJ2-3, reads EPEVTQTPSHQVTQMGQEVILRCVPISNHLYFYWYRQILGQKVEFLVSFYNNEISEKSEIFDDQFSVERPDGSNFTLKIRSTKLEDSAMYFCASSGFASTDTQYFGPGTRLTVL.

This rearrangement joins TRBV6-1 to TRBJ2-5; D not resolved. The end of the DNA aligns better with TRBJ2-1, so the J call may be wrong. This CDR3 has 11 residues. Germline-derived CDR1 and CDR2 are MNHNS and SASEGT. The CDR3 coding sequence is TGTGCCAGCAGTGAAGTTGATGAGCAGTTCTTC. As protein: CASSEVDEQFF.

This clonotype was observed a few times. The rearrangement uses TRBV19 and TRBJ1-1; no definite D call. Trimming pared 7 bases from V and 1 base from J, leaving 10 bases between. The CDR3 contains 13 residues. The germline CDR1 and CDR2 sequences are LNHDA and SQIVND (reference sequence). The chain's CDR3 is CASNLDTNTEAFF. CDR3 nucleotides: TGTGCCAGTAACCTTGACACGAACACTGAAGCTTTCTTT.

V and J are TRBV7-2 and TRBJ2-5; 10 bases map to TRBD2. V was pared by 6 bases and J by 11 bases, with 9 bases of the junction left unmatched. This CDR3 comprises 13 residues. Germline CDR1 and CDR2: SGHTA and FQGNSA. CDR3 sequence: CASRASGSNEQYF. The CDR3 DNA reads TGTGCCAGCAGGGCTAGCGGGAGCAATGAGCAGTACTTC.

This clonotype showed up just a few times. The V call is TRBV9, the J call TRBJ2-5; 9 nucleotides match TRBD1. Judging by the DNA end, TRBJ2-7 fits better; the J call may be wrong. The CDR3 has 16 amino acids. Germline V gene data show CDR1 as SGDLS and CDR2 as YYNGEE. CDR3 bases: TGTGCCAGCAGCCCAGATTCCGGGACAGGGTCCTACGAGCAGTACTTC. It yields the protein CASSPDSGTGSYEQYF.

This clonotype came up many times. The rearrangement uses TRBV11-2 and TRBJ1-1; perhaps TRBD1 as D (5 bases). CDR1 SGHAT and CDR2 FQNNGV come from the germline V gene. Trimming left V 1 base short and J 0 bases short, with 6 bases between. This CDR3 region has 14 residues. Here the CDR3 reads CASSLGQLNTEAFF. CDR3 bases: TGTGCCAGCAGCTTAGGACAGTTGAACACTGAAGCTTTCTTT.

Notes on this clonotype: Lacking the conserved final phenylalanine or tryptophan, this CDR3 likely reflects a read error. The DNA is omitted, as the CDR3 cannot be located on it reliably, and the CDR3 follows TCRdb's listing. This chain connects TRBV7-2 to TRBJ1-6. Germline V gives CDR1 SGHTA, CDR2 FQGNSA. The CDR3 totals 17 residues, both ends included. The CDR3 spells CASSLVGGSFNEQFFGP.

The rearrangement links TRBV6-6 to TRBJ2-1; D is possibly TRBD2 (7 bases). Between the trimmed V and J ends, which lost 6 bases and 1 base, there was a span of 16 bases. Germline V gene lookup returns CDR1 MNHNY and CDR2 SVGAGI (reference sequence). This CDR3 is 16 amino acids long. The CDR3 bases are TGTGCCAGCAGCAGGGGAGCGGGGCTATCCTACAATGAGCAGTTCTTC. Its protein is CASSRGAGLSYNEQFF.

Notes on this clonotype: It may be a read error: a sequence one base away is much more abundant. The CDR3 protein is CASSNLAGLYNEQYF. CDR3 nucleotide sequence: TGTGCCAGTAGTAACCTAGCGGGACTCTACAATGAGCAGTACTTC. This sequence joins TRBV19 and TRBJ2-5, with TRBD2 matching over 9 bases. The V gene's germline CDR1 is LNHDA and CDR2 SQIVND (reference sequence). The CDR3 runs to 15 residues. The trim removed 4 bases at V and 11 bases at J, leaving 14 bases unmatched.

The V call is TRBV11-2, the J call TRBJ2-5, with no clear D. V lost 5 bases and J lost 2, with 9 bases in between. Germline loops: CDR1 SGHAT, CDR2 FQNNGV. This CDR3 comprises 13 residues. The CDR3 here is CASSLGAQETQYF. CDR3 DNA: TGTGCCAGCAGCCTTGGTGCGCAAGAGACCCAGTACTTC.

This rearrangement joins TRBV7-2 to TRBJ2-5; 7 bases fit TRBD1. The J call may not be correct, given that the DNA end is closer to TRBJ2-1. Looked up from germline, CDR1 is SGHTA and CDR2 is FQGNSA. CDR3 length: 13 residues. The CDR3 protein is CASSSNRGWEQFF. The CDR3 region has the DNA TGTGCCAGCAGCTCTAACAGGGGCTGGGAGCAGTTCTTC.

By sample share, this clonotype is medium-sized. CDR3 amino acids: CASSLGVSGSDTQYF. CDR3 bases: TGTGCCAGCAGCTTAGGGGTCAGCGGGTCAGATACGCAGTATTTT. The V gene is TRBV7-9, the J gene TRBJ2-3; TRBD2 is a possible D gene (6 bases). The CDR3 spans 15 residues. V shed 1 base and J shed 4 bases, with 12 bases lying between them. CDR1 and CDR2 from the germline V gene are SEHNR and FQNEAQ (reference sequence).